Presented here are 13 T cell receptor beta chains from one specimen sequenced in a study of OX40 agonist ivuxolimab in advanced cancers. Using immunoSEQ multiplex PCR, the repertoire was profiled, and TCRdb retains in-frame clones only, with some absent. The profile shows some 65,000 clones, around 90% of them singletons. The sequencing here drew on CD4+ or CD8+ T cells sorted from blood, taken in a trial of the OX40 agonist ivuxolimab. The origin of the receptors is an adult with an advanced solid tumor such as melanoma, head and neck, liver or kidney cancer.

The chain carries TRBV2 and TRBJ2-7, with D possibly matching TRBD2 (5 bases). The CDR3 totals 13 residues. CDR1 is SNHLY and CDR2 is FYNNEI in the germline V gene. The V and J ends lost 6 bases and 6 bases respectively, with 15 bases between them. Here the CDR3 reads CASSETRASEQYF. DNA for the CDR3: TGTGCCAGCAGCGAAACTAGGGCGAGCGAGCAGTACTTC.

The chain recombines TRBV5-5 with TRBJ1-2; D remains ambiguous. CDR3 size: 17 residues. Germline CDR1 reads SGHKS; CDR2 reads YYEKEE (reference sequence). The V end lost 1 base, the J end lost 0 bases, and 16 bases lay between the germline ends. The CDR3 loop is CASSLRNSAVTNYGYTF. The CDR3 DNA follows: TGTGCCAGCAGCTTGCGAAATTCGGCAGTAACTAACTATGGCTACACCTTC.

A single count supports this clone. The rearrangement uses TRBV7-2 and TRBJ1-4, with D unresolved. Trimming removed 6 bases from V and 5 bases from J, with 10 bases in between. The CDR3 sequence is 13 residues long. Germline V gives CDR1 SGHTA, CDR2 FQGNSA. This CDR3 reads CASSSVINEKLFF. The CDR3, as DNA: TGTGCCAGCAGTTCAGTTATAAATGAAAAACTGTTTTTT. The whole variable domain, remainder taken from reference TRBV7-2 and TRBJ1-4, is GAGVSQSPSNKVTEKGKDVELRCDPISGHTALYWYRQSLGQGLEFLIYFQGNSAPDKSGLPSDRFSAERTGGSVSTLTIQRTQQEDSAVYLCASSSVINEKLFFGSGTQLSVL.

The gene calls are TRBV27 and TRBJ2-5, with D perhaps given as TRBD1 or TRBD2 (5 bases each). The CDR3 consists of 16 residues. Per the germline V gene, CDR1 is MNHEY and CDR2 is SMNVEV (reference sequence). Trimming cost V 2 bases and J 5 bases, with 18 bases left between them. The CDR3 sequence: CASSLGPGRGRETQYF. CDR3 DNA sequence: TGTGCCAGCAGTTTAGGTCCGGGAAGGGGCCGGGAGACCCAGTACTTC.

The gene calls are TRBV19 and TRBJ2-2; maybe TRBD2 (6 bases). The ends were cut back, 1 base at V and 7 bases at J, with 10 bases in the middle. This CDR3 has 14 residues. The V gene's germline CDR1 is LNHDA and CDR2 SQIVND (reference sequence). The CDR3 bases are TGTGCCAGTAGTATAGTGGGACTGCTCGGGGAGCTGTTTTTT. This codes for CASSIVGLLGELFF.

V usage is TRBV2 and J usage is TRBJ2-1; D is unclear. The CDR3 length is 14 residues. The germline gives CDR1 SNHLY, CDR2 FYNNEI. The germline V and J ends were trimmed by 2 bases and 0 bases, with 5 bases remaining between them. This CDR3 reads CASSERSSYNEQFF. DNA for the CDR3: TGTGCCAGCAGTGAACGGAGCTCCTACAATGAGCAGTTCTTC.

In DNA form, the CDR3 reads TGTGCCAGCAGTGAAGTTTGGGTTAGCTCCTACGAGCAGTACTTC. This gives the protein CASSEVWVSSYEQYF. The chain recombines TRBV6-1 with TRBJ2-7; D ambiguous. This CDR3 has 15 amino acids. Germline-derived CDR1 and CDR2 are MNHNS and SASEGT. The germline V and J ends were trimmed by 1 base and 0 bases, with 10 bases remaining between them.

This chain uses TRBV19 with TRBJ1-2; D gene unclear. The length of the CDR3 is 14 residues. CDR1 is LNHDA, CDR2 SQIVND, per germline (reference sequence). Trimming took 5 bases from V and 14 from J, leaving 24 bases between them. CDR3 nucleotide sequence: TGTGCCAGTAGTCCCCCTAACCTTTCGGAACGGGGAACCTTC. Protein: CASSPPNLSERGTF.

This chain connects TRBV5-1 to TRBJ2-7; the match to TRBD1 covers 7 bases. Trimming at V came to 1 base and at J to 4 bases, leaving 2 bases not matched to a gene. The germline CDR1 and CDR2 sequences are SGHRS and YFSETQ. The CDR3 is 13 amino acids. The CDR3 DNA follows: TGCGCCAGCAGCTTGCGGGACAGATACGAGCAGTACTTC. It encodes CASSLRDRYEQYF.

The chain couples TRBV6-1 to TRBJ2-1, with D tentatively TRBD2 (5 bases). The V gene lost 2 bases and the J gene lost 9 bases, with 8 bases spanning the gap. The CDR3 is 12 residues long. Germline V gives CDR1 MNHNS, CDR2 SASEGT. The CDR3 DNA follows: TGTGCCAGCAGTGAACTAGGACTTGAGCAGTTCTTC. Its translation is CASSELGLEQFF.

The V and J genes are TRBV28 and TRBJ1-2, with 10 bases aligning to TRBD1. The J segment lost 4 bases and the V segment lost 7 bases, leaving 6 bases of the junction unmatched. Germline V gives CDR1 MDHEN, CDR2 SYDVKM. The CDR3 length is 14 residues. In DNA, the CDR3 is TGTGCCAGCACCCTAGGGACAGGGGTCTATGGCTACACCTTC. Amino acid sequence: CASTLGTGVYGYTF.

In its sample, this clone was seen a few times. The chain couples TRBV6-5 to TRBJ1-5, with TRBD1 as a possible D gene (6 bases). Trimming pared 8 bases from V and 11 bases from J, leaving 16 bases between. Germline CDR1 reads MNHEY; CDR2 reads SVGAGI. The CDR3 length is 12 residues. Here the CDR3 reads CASSSATGSQHF. The DNA of the CDR3 is TGTGCCAGCTCAAGCGCGACAGGTTCCCAGCATTTT.

The DNA for the CDR3 is TGCAGCGCCGCGGGGGACCCCTACGAGCAGTACTTC. Translation: CSAAGDPYEQYF. This chain joins TRBV29-1 and TRBJ2-7; 7 bases align to TRBD2. The CDR3 contains 12 residues. Germline V gene sequence: CDR1 SQVTM, CDR2 ANQGSEA. V was pared by 7 bases and J by 2 bases, with 5 bases of the junction left unmatched.